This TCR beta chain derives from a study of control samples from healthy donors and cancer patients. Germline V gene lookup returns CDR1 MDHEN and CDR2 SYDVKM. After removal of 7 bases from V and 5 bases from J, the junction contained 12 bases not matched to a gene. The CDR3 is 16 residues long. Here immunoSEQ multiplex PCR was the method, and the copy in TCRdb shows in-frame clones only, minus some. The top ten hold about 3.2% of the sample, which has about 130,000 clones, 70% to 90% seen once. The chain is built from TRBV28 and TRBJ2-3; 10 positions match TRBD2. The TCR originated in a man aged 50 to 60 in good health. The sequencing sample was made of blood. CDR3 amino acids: CASIPGSGGPGDTQYF. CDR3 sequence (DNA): TGTGCCAGCATCCCGGGTAGCGGGGGGCCGGGAGATACGCAGTATTTT.